The rows below give T cell receptor beta chains drawn from one sample of a study of T cells in Graves' hyperthyroidism and ophthalmopathy. Via MiXCR, TCRdb re-called the multiplex PCR reads, giving one row per CDR3 protein. The sample lists 600,000 to 700,000 distinct CDR3 sequences; 14% to 15% were seen once. Specimen: blood. The receptors were sampled from a woman aged 40 to 55 with Graves' ophthalmopathy. The CDR3 runs from the conserved cysteine through the conserved F or W. Fields, in order: CDR3 length, J gene, V gene, clone size, D gene, CDR3 DNA, CDR3 protein. A D gene is named only where the DNA matches it firmly. Clone size is shown for a subset of rows, as once, few, many or a class of expanded clone.

>15|TRBJ1-5|TRBV5-1|many|.
TGCGCCAGCAGCTTGGAGGGTACAGAAAGTCAGCCCCAGCATTTT
CASSLEGTESQPQHF
>16|TRBJ1-2|TRBV18|.|.
TGTGCCAGCTCAACGGGGTCGGGGGGCCTGGACTATGGCTACACCTTC
CASSTGSGGLDYGYTF
>15|TRBJ1-1|TRBV27|many|TRBD1
TGTGCCAGCACCCCAAGGGGGCAGGGAAATACTGAAGCTTTCTTT
CASTPRGQGNTEAFF
>16|TRBJ1-4|TRBV11-1|.|.
TGTGCCAGCAGCTTAAGACGTGAAGCACCGAATGAAAAACTGTTTTTT
CASSLRREAPNEKLFF
>15|TRBJ1-5|TRBV19|few|.
TGTGCCAGTAGCACCTCCGGGGGCCCCAATCAGCCCCAGCATTTT
CASSTSGGPNQPQHF
>12|TRBJ2-5|TRBV6-1|.|.
TGTGCCAGCAGTGCGGACCTTGAGACCCAGTACTTC
CASSADLETQYF
>12|TRBJ2-5|TRBV7-9|few|.
TGTGCCAGCAGCAAGACCACGGAGACCCAGTACTTC
CASSKTTETQYF
>17|TRBJ2-5|TRBV12-3/TRBV12-4|.|TRBD1
TGTGCCAGCAGTTTAGCAGGGTATTGGGACAGATCAGAGACCCAGTACTTC
CASSLAGYWDRSETQYF
>13|TRBJ1-5|TRBV6-1|.|.
TGTGCCAGCAGGACTAGCAGCAATCAGCCCCAGCATTTT
CASRTSSNQPQHF
>15|TRBJ1-1|TRBV6-1|many|.
TGTGCCAGCAGCCGTGGGCCAACTCCGAACACTGAAGCTTTCTTT
CASSRGPTPNTEAFF
>17|TRBJ1-5|TRBV6-2/TRBV6-3|many|.
TGTGCCAGCAGTTACGCCAAAACAGGGTGGGACAATCAGCCCCAGCATTTT
CASSYAKTGWDNQPQHF
>13|TRBJ2-5|TRBV5-1|.|.
TGCGCCAGCAGCTTGACGAACCGCGAGACCCAGTACTTC
CASSLTNRETQYF
>14|TRBJ1-5|TRBV28|many|.
TGTGCCAGCAGTAAACAGGTGGGCAATCAGCCCCAGCATTTT
CASSKQVGNQPQHF
>15|TRBJ2-7|TRBV6-2/TRBV6-3|few|TRBD2
TGTGTCAGCAGTTATGAAGCGGGAGCTTCCTACGAGCAGTACTTC
CVSSYEAGASYEQYF
>15|TRBJ1-1|TRBV4-1|.|.
TGCGCCAGCAGCCAAGACCACGGAGGGGGGACTGAAGCTTTCTTT
CASSQDHGGGTEAFF
>11|TRBJ1-1|TRBV6-1|.|.
TGTGCCAGCAGCAGGGAGGGTGAAGCTTTCTTT
CASSREGEAFF
>14|TRBJ2-4|TRBV9|.|.
TGTGCCAGCAGCCCAAGAGGAGGGCGGAACATTCAGTACTTC
CASSPRGGRNIQYF
>17|TRBJ2-3|TRBV14|.|TRBD2
TGTGCCAGCAGCCCCGAACTAGCGGCAACTAGCACAGATACGCAGTATTTT
CASSPELAATSTDTQYF
>13|TRBJ1-6|TRBV30|.|.
TGTGCCTGGAGCCCAGCCGGGAATTCACCCCTCCACTTT
CAWSPAGNSPLHF
>12|TRBJ1-5|TRBV9|.|.
TGTGCCAGCAGCTGGGACACCAAGCCCCAGCATTTT
CASSWDTKPQHF
>15|TRBJ1-6|TRBV27|few|.
TGTGCCAGCAGTTTGAGGGCTTCCTATAATTCACCCCTCCACTTT
CASSLRASYNSPLHF
>15|TRBJ2-2|TRBV5-1|.|.
TGCGCCAGCAGCCCCGACGGGGGTGGAGCCGGGGAGCTGTTTTTT
CASSPDGGGAGELFF
>15|TRBJ2-6|TRBV6-1|many|TRBD2
TGTGCCAGTTCGGGGGGGGCAGCTGGGGCCAACGTCCTGACTTTC
CASSGGAAGANVLTF
>15|TRBJ1-3|TRBV6-1|many|.
TGTGCCAGCAGGGAACTTCAGGGCTCTGGAAACACCATATATTTT
CASRELQGSGNTIYF
>13|TRBJ1-2|TRBV29-1|many|.
TGCAGCGTCGGGGCGGGGGCAAACTATGGCTACACCTTC
CSVGAGANYGYTF
>18|TRBJ2-4|TRBV6-1|many|TRBD2
TGTGCCAGCAGTGAACAGGCGGGAGCGGGGATAGCCAAAAACATTCAGTACTTC
CASSEQAGAGIAKNIQYF
>14|TRBJ1-3|TRBV12-3/TRBV12-4|many|.
TGTGCCAGCAGTTTTGAACAGGGCGGAAACACCATATATTTT
CASSFEQGGNTIYF
>16|TRBJ2-6|TRBV6-1|.|.
TGTGCCAGCAGTGATATCCAGCTCTCTGGGGCCAACGTCCTGACTTTC
CASSDIQLSGANVLTF
>16|TRBJ2-2|TRBV5-5|.|.
TGTGCCAGCAGCTTTGGGAGTATCCGGGACACCGGGGAGCTGTTTTTT
CASSFGSIRDTGELFF
>16|TRBJ1-3|TRBV29-1|.|.
TGCAGCGTTGGGACCGTCGAGCCCTACTCTGGAAACACCATATATTTT
CSVGTVEPYSGNTIYF
>13|TRBJ1-5|TRBV20-1|.|.
TGCAGTGCTAGTTCTGGGGCAAATCAGCCCCAGCATTTT
CSASSGANQPQHF
>15|TRBJ2-3|TRBV5-1|few|TRBD2
TGCGCCAGCAGCTTTGCAGCGGGGGGCCCAGATACGCAGTATTTT
CASSFAAGGPDTQYF
>15|TRBJ2-7|TRBV19|.|TRBD1
TGTGCCAGTAGTCCCCCCGGGACAGGGGGCAACAAGCAGTACTTC
CASSPPGTGGNKQYF
>16|TRBJ2-7|TRBV6-5|many|.
TGTGCCAGCAGTTTGTCGAGCTCCCAGAGCTCCTACGAGCAGTACTTC
CASSLSSSQSSYEQYF
>16|TRBJ2-2|TRBV11-2|few|TRBD2
TGTGCCAGCAGCTTCACAGCGGGAGAGTTGCACGGGGAGCTGTTTTTT
CASSFTAGELHGELFF
>14|TRBJ2-7|TRBV5-1|.|.
TGCGCCAGCAGCTTGGCCAGACAGGCATACGAGCAGTACTTC
CASSLARQAYEQYF
>13|TRBJ2-5|TRBV6-2/TRBV6-3|.|.
TGTGCCAGCAGTTGGGGGTTTTCGGAGGCCCAGTACTTC
CASSWGFSEAQYF
>16|TRBJ2-7|TRBV5-1|.|.
TGCGCCAGCAGCTTGGCAGGGGGGCAGAGGCTCTACGAGCAGTACTTC
CASSLAGGQRLYEQYF
>11|TRBJ1-1|TRBV6-2/TRBV6-3|many|.
TGTGCCAGCAGTTACGACACTGAAGCTTTCTTT
CASSYDTEAFF
>14|TRBJ1-2|TRBV12-3/TRBV12-4|many|.
TGTGCCAGCAGTTTCGGGGCTACTTGGACTGGCTACACCTTC
CASSFGATWTGYTF
>12|TRBJ1-1|TRBV14|many|.
TGTGCCAGCAGCCACTACAAACTAGAAGCTTTCTTT
CASSHYKLEAFF